This T cell receptor beta chain appears in the sequencing data of a study of Graves' ophthalmopathy and Graves' hyperthyroidism. Study summary: Peripheral blood collection took place at initial diagnosis, before any treatment. General study points: In blood appeared most of the expanded thyroid clonotypes whose frequency exceeded 0.001.

There are 16 residues in the CDR3. Germline CDR1 reads MNHNS; CDR2 reads SASEGT. V lost 6 bases to trimming and J lost 0 bases, with 17 bases between them. This clonotype was detected ten times or more. Its target is unknown. For repertoire sequencing, the TCR beta CDR3 regions were amplified from RNA transcripts. HTBI-primed RT-PCR formed the first round, and a multiplex PCR formed the second. TCRdb processed the multiplex PCR reads anew with MiXCR; each CDR3 protein has one entry. The sample has roughly 400,000 distinct CDR3 sequences, 15% to 20% seen once. Presentation of ophthalmopathy in the donors involved moderate-to-severe activity, CAS ≥3, NOSPECS ≥4 and a duration under 3 months. The PBMCs were taken from around 10 ml of fresh peripheral blood.

The chain carries TRBV6-1 and TRBJ1-1, with D perhaps matching TRBD1 (6 bases). The source material was peripheral blood. This receptor was taken from a woman aged 18-30 years with Graves' ophthalmopathy. CDR3 nucleotides: TGTGCCAGCAGAACCCTTGGGGGGGCCCTGAACACTGAAGCTTTCTTT. Translated: CASRTLGGALNTEAFF.